The 10 T cell receptor beta chains presented below share a single source sample, sequenced in a study of vaccination effects on CD4 cells after COVID-19. Sequencing used immunoSEQ multiplex PCR; TCRdb keeps in-frame clones, though not all of them. The table lists tens of thousands of clones, over 65% of them singletons. No antigen has been identified for these receptors. The culture ran for roughly 10 days before CD4+ T cells were isolated. A positive SARS-CoV-2 PCR test fell between March and December 2020. The participants, recipients of two vaccine doses, got either BNT162b2 or mRNA-1273. This material consisted of CD4+ T cells from PBMCs cultured without peptide, taken after COVID-19 vaccination. The receptors were sampled from a human donor who had a prior SARS-CoV-2 infection.

CDR3 amino acids: CASSVTSSGIGVEKLFF. In DNA, the CDR3 is TGTGCCAGCAGCGTTACTAGTAGCGGAATAGGGGTTGAAAAACTGTTTTTT. The rearrangement uses TRBV9 and TRBJ1-4; the D gene is possibly TRBD1 (5 bases). Trimming pared 2 bases from V and 7 bases from J, leaving 21 bases between. Germline V gives CDR1 SGDLS, CDR2 YYNGEE. CDR3 length equals 17 residues.

V usage is TRBV5-1 and J usage is TRBJ2-3; D is unclear. V was trimmed by 7 bases and J by 2 bases, leaving 17 bases between them. This CDR3 region has 15 residues. Germline V gene sequence: CDR1 SGHRS, CDR2 YFSETQ. The DNA of the CDR3 is TGCGCCAGCCGTTTCTCAGGAATACTCACAGATACGCAGTATTTT. It yields the protein CASRFSGILTDTQYF. Drawing the rest from reference TRBV5-1 and TRBJ2-3, the complete variable domain is KAGVTQTPRYLIKTRGQQVTLSCSPISGHRSVSWYQQTPGQGLQFLFEYFSETQRNKGNFPGRFSGRQFSNSRSEMNVSTLELGDSALYLCASRFSGILTDTQYFGPGTRLTVL.

The CDR3 sequence: CSVHDGNEKLFF. Written as DNA, the CDR3 is TGCAGCGTTCATGACGGTAATGAAAAACTGTTTTTT. The chain employs TRBV29-1 and TRBJ1-4; D not certain. The V gene's germline CDR1 is SQVTM and CDR2 ANQGSEA. Trimming cost V 5 bases and J 4 bases, with 8 bases left between them. The CDR3 has 12 amino acids.

The chain couples TRBV19 to TRBJ2-5, with D tentatively TRBD1 or TRBD2 (5 bases each). The germline V gene encodes CDR1 LNHDA and CDR2 SQIVND (reference sequence). Trimming pared 1 base from V and 5 bases from J, leaving 14 bases between. The CDR3 runs to 15 residues. The CDR3 loop is CASSIGGTRSETQYF. In DNA form, the CDR3 reads TGTGCCAGTAGTATAGGAGGGACCCGGTCGGAGACCCAGTACTTC.

J is TRBJ2-2 and V is TRBV24-1, with D possibly TRBD2 on 8 matching bases. Germline loops: CDR1 KGHDR, CDR2 SFDVKD. V was clipped by 5 bases and J by 4 bases, with 16 bases between them. The CDR3 spans 16 residues. In DNA, the CDR3 is TGTGCCACCAGTGGTAGCGGGACAGTCTCCACCGGGGAGCTGTTTTTT. It codes for CATSGSGTVSTGELFF.

This clone appeared a few times. CDR3: CATSEGDEQYF. CDR3 coding DNA: TGTGCCACCAGTGAGGGGGACGAGCAGTACTTC. The chain uses TRBV24-1 and TRBJ2-7; either TRBD1 or TRBD2 may fit D (5 bases each). The CDR3 spans 11 residues. Trimming took off 4 bases at V and 5 bases at J, with 5 bases between the two ends. Per germline, CDR1 KGHDR and CDR2 SFDVKD.

J is TRBJ2-7 and V is TRBV4-3, with 9 bases that match TRBD1. The CDR3 sequence is 13 residues long. Germline V gene sequence: CDR1 LGHNA, CDR2 YSLEER. With 2 bases clipped from V and 5 bases from J, the junction kept 1 base outside the gene matches. Here the CDR3 reads CASSQRTGDEQYF. DNA for the CDR3: TGCGCCAGCAGCCAACGGACAGGGGACGAGCAGTACTTC.

The chain carries TRBV19 and TRBJ1-2; possibly TRBD1 for D (5 bases). Trimming stripped 3 bases from V and 6 bases from J, with 14 bases between. This CDR3 spans 14 amino acids. Germline V gene sequence: CDR1 LNHDA, CDR2 SQIVND (reference sequence). The CDR3 DNA reads as TGTGCCAGTAGTATGGTCCGGGACCCCCATGGCTACACCTTC. It is translated as CASSMVRDPHGYTF.

CDR3 in amino acids: CASSFYPVQETQYF. The DNA of the CDR3 is TGTGCCAGCAGCTTCTACCCAGTACAAGAGACCCAGTACTTC. The chain is built from TRBV11-1 and TRBJ2-5; no clear D. The V end was cut by 3 bases, the J end by 2 bases, with 10 bases between. The CDR3 has 14 amino acids. Germline V lookup: CDR1 SGHAT, CDR2 FQDESV (reference sequence).

The chain has TRBV6-4 and TRBJ1-5; TRBD1 matches at 8 bases. The CDR3 has 15 amino acids. Per germline, CDR1 MRHNA and CDR2 SNTAGT. The V segment lost 6 bases and the J segment 2 bases; nucleotides outside the gene matches: 6. The DNA for the CDR3 is TGTGCCAGCAGCCCCGGACAGGGCGGCAATCAGCCCCAGCATTTT. Translation: CASSPGQGGNQPQHF.